Listed here are 6 T cell receptor beta chains from one sample, sequenced in a study of PD-L1 blockade in urothelial cancer. Data came from immunoSEQ multiplex PCR; TCRdb stores just in-frame clones and leaves some out. The table shows 120,000 or so clones, with 86% occurring only once. Stated time point: peripheral blood 6 weeks after treatment start. The sample was PBMCs, taken around atezolizumab (anti-PD-L1) treatment. All receptors derive from a man aged 45-65 years with urothelial cancer.

This rearrangement joins TRBV28 to TRBJ2-4; 9 positions agree with TRBD1. The CDR3 runs 16 residues. In germline, CDR1 is MDHEN, CDR2 SYDVKM. Losses at the gene ends were 1 base for V and 4 bases for J; bases not matched to a gene: 5. The DNA for the CDR3 is TGTGCCAGCAGTTTATCGGGGACAGGGCTTAAAAACATTCAGTACTTC. Translated: CASSLSGTGLKNIQYF.

The CDR3 region has the DNA TGTGCCAGCAGACATCAGGGGGCGCAAACTAATGAAAAACTGTTTTTT. It codes for CASRHQGAQTNEKLFF. The V and J genes are TRBV27 and TRBJ1-4, with 8 bases fitting TRBD1. V shed 6 bases, J shed 1 base, and the junction held 7 bases outside the gene matches. CDR3 length: 16 amino acids. Germline CDR1 reads MNHEY; CDR2 reads SMNVEV (reference sequence).

This chain joins TRBV28 and TRBJ1-2; the D gene is possibly TRBD1 (6 bases). Germline V gene sequence: CDR1 MDHEN, CDR2 SYDVKM. Trimming cost V 7 bases and J 2 bases, with 26 bases left between them. This CDR3 contains 18 residues. CDR3: CASKASVGRGALNYGYTF. CDR3 DNA sequence: TGTGCCAGCAAAGCTTCGGTTGGCCGGGGGGCGCTGAACTATGGCTACACCTTC.

This chain uses TRBV10-2 with TRBJ2-7, with 7 positions matching TRBD2. V lost 9 bases and J lost 2; bases outside the gene matches: 10. Germline CDR1 and CDR2: WSHSY and SAAADI. The CDR3 length is 14 residues. The CDR3 reads CASISGDSTYEQYF. The CDR3 DNA reads TGCGCCAGTATAAGCGGGGACTCGACCTACGAGCAGTACTTC.

With respect to this clone: The same CDR3 is also encoded by other DNA sequences in this sample. The chain carries TRBV9 and TRBJ1-1, with D possibly matching TRBD1 (5 bases). The CDR3 covers 15 residues. Per germline, CDR1 SGDLS and CDR2 YYNGEE. Trimming pared 0 bases from V and 4 bases from J, leaving 13 bases between. CDR3 amino acids: CASSVEALGPTEAFF. The CDR3 DNA reads as TGTGCCAGCAGCGTAGAGGCCCTGGGGCCCACTGAAGCTTTCTTT.

V gene TRBV30 combines with J gene TRBJ1-1; no clear D gene. Germline V gives CDR1 GTSNPN, CDR2 SVGIG (reference sequence). The V end was cut by 8 bases, the J end by 6 bases, with 16 bases between. The CDR3 runs to 12 residues. CDR3 coding DNA: TGTGCCGGATCATGGGTCAGCGCTGAAGCTTTCTTT. This gives the protein CAGSWVSAEAFF.